What follows are 28 T cell receptor beta chains derived from one specimen sequenced in a study of CD8 T cells in ankylosing spondylitis. Each CDR3 protein gets one entry after TCRdb re-called the 5' RACE reads with MiXCR. The sample records 150,000 to 200,000 distinct CDR3 sequences, around 13% being singletons. Sample: blood, either unsorted or a sorted T cell fraction (not recorded which). The receptors stem from a female donor with ankylosing spondylitis or in good health (not recorded which).

The V call is TRBV11-3, the J call TRBJ2-1; the match to TRBD2 covers 8 bases. The V gene's germline CDR1 is SGHNT and CDR2 YENEEA. The junction had 2 bases not matched to a gene; V was cut back by 0 bases and J by 4 bases. CDR3 size: 15 residues. CDR3 region: CASSLEASGYNEQFF. The CDR3 bases are TGTGCCAGCAGCTTAGAGGCTAGCGGGTACAATGAGCAGTTCTTC.

This chain uses TRBV5-1 with TRBJ2-7; 12 nucleotides agree with TRBD2. J was trimmed by 2 bases and V by 6 bases; bases with no gene match: 15. CDR3 length: 18 residues. The germline V gene has CDR1 SGHRS and CDR2 YFSETQ. The CDR3 loop reads CASNRVSSGGVGAYEQYF. CDR3 coding DNA: TGCGCCAGCAACCGAGTGTCTAGCGGGGGGGTTGGAGCCTACGAGCAGTACTTC.

There are many counts of this clonotype. The chain employs TRBV5-1 and TRBJ2-1; 14 nucleotides line up with TRBD2. Germline CDR1 is SGHRS and CDR2 is YFSETQ. The CDR3 has 19 residues. After removal of 3 bases from V and 7 bases from J, the junction contained 15 bases not matched to a gene. For the CDR3, the DNA is TGCGCCAGCAGCTCCCGGCCGGGACTAGCGGGAGTCCTGGGTAATGAGCAGTTCTTC. This encodes CASSSRPGLAGVLGNEQFF.

This clonotype has only a few counts. The chain recombines TRBV28 with TRBJ2-7, with D possibly matching TRBD2 (6 bases). Trimming shortened V by 4 bases and J by 3 bases, and 19 bases separated the two germline ends. There are 16 residues in the CDR3. Germline V gene lookup returns CDR1 MDHEN and CDR2 SYDVKM. The CDR3 sequence: CASSSPRRASGYEQYF. The CDR3 DNA reads TGTGCCAGCAGTTCCCCCCGGAGGGCCTCAGGCTACGAGCAGTACTTC.

This chain connects TRBV5-1 to TRBJ2-7; 8 nucleotides align to TRBD1. Per germline, CDR1 SGHRS and CDR2 YFSETQ. The CDR3 consists of 15 residues. V lost 3 bases and J lost 3; bases outside the gene matches: 8. In DNA, the CDR3 is TGCGCCAGCAGCTCTCGGTCAGGGGGCGTCTACGAGCAGTACTTC. Its translation is CASSSRSGGVYEQYF. The complete variable domain, with remaining parts taken from reference TRBV5-1 and TRBJ2-7, reads KAGVTQTPRYLIKTRGQQVTLSCSPISGHRSVSWYQQTPGQGLQFLFEYFSETQRNKGNFPGRFSGRQFSNSRSEMNVSTLELGDSALYLCASSSRSGGVYEQYFGPGTRLTVT.

This clonotype appeared a few times. The rearrangement uses TRBV29-1 and TRBJ2-1; D possibly corresponds to TRBD2 (7 bases). The CDR3 runs to 14 residues. Germline CDR1 is SQVTM and CDR2 is ANQGSEA. V was trimmed by 7 bases and J by 6 bases, leaving 19 bases between them. This CDR3 is CSAGGGSGSNEQFF. CDR3 DNA sequence: TGCAGCGCTGGGGGCGGGAGTGGGAGCAATGAGCAGTTCTTC.

The chain uses TRBV5-1 and TRBJ2-1; no definite D call. The CDR3 is 15 amino acids. The V and J ends lost 2 bases and 2 bases respectively, with 11 bases between them. The germline V gene has CDR1 SGHRS and CDR2 YFSETQ. Here the CDR3 DNA reads TGCGCCAGCAGCTTATCAGATACTCCCTACAATGAGCAGTTCTTC. Amino acid sequence: CASSLSDTPYNEQFF.

This clonotype was observed at least ten times. The gene calls are TRBV5-1 and TRBJ2-3; TRBD2 might be the D (5 bases). The V gene lost 0 bases and the J gene lost 0 bases, with 11 bases spanning the gap. CDR1 is SGHRS and CDR2 is YFSETQ in the germline V gene. The CDR3 is 16 residues long. The CDR3 sequence is CASSLAARTSTDTQYF. The CDR3, as DNA: TGCGCCAGCAGCTTGGCCGCCAGGACTAGCACAGATACGCAGTATTTT.

This clonotype was counted only a few times. The V gene is TRBV7-8, the J gene TRBJ2-5, with D possibly TRBD2 on 6 matching bases. The germline V gene has CDR1 SGHVS and CDR2 FQNEAQ. The germline V and J ends were trimmed by 5 bases and 7 bases, with 17 bases remaining between them. CDR3 length: 14 amino acids. The CDR3 nucleotides read TGTGCCAGCAGCCCCCCTGGCGAGGGAGGGACCCAGTACTTC. Translated, it gives CASSPPGEGGTQYF.

This clonotype was found once. The chain combines TRBV6-2 or TRBV6-3 with TRBJ2-7; perhaps TRBD1 as D (5 bases). This CDR3 spans 14 amino acids. V lost 7 bases and J 3 bases, leaving 16 bases between the germline ends. The germline V gene has CDR1 MNHEY and CDR2 SVGEGT. The CDR3 coding sequence is TGTGCCAGCACCCTATTTGGCAGGGACTACGAGCAGTACTTC. It translates to CASTLFGRDYEQYF.

This sequence joins TRBV19 and TRBJ2-1; D may be TRBD2 (6 bases). V was cut by 5 bases and J by 3 bases, with 11 bases left in between. Germline loops: CDR1 LNHDA, CDR2 SQIVND (reference sequence). This CDR3 has 14 residues. CDR3 amino acids: CASSRVGSYNEQFF. The CDR3, as DNA: TGTGCCAGTAGTCGCGTCGGGAGCTACAATGAGCAGTTCTTC.

The chain uses TRBV19 and TRBJ2-7; possibly TRBD1 for D (7 bases). This CDR3 is 15 amino acids long. Trimming cost V 5 bases and J 2 bases, with 16 bases left between them. Germline assignment: CDR1 LNHDA and CDR2 SQIVND (reference sequence). CDR3 region: CASSSAGQRPYEQYF. CDR3 in DNA: TGTGCCAGTAGTTCGGCGGGACAGAGGCCCTACGAGCAGTACTTC.

The CDR3 DNA follows: TGTGCCAGCAGCTTAGTGAGCACCTTCAGCTCTGGGGCCAACGTCCTGACTTTC. Its translation: CASSLVSTFSSGANVLTF. The chain employs TRBV11-2 and TRBJ2-6; D is ambiguous. V lost 1 base to trimming and J lost 0 bases, with 13 bases between them. CDR1 is SGHAT, CDR2 FQNNGV, per germline. The CDR3 consists of 18 residues.

This sequence joins TRBV5-1 and TRBJ2-7; D unclear. CDR1 is SGHRS and CDR2 is YFSETQ in the germline V gene. The CDR3 sequence is 12 residues long. The V end was cut by 4 bases, the J end by 10 bases, with 15 bases between. CDR3 sequence: CASSPPGFRQYF. CDR3 bases: TGCGCCAGCAGCCCCCCTGGATTCCGCCAGTACTTC. Looking up the rest from reference TRBV5-1 and TRBJ2-7 gives the full variable domain: KAGVTQTPRYLIKTRGQQVTLSCSPISGHRSVSWYQQTPGQGLQFLFEYFSETQRNKGNFPGRFSGRQFSNSRSEMNVSTLELGDSALYLCASSPPGFRQYFGPGTRLTVT.

This clonotype was counted ten times or more. The chain uses TRBV12-3 or TRBV12-4 and TRBJ1-1; the match to TRBD1 covers 7 bases. With V trimmed by 1 base and J by 4 bases, 3 bases remained unmatched. CDR3 length: 14 residues. The CDR3 sequence is CASSLGSGGTEAFF. The CDR3 region has the DNA TGTGCCAGCAGTTTAGGCTCAGGGGGCACTGAAGCTTTCTTT.

This clonotype was recorded many times. V gene TRBV12-3 or TRBV12-4 combines with J gene TRBJ1-6; D gene ambiguous. This CDR3 is 15 amino acids long. V was pared by 2 bases and J by 5 bases, with 10 bases between. CDR3 coding DNA: TGTGCCAGCAGTTTACGGCCGGAGAATAATTCACCCCTCCACTTT. This sequence encodes CASSLRPENNSPLHF.

Note on this clonotype: This may come from a read error, since a much larger clone is one base off. This sequence joins TRBV2 and TRBJ2-2; D tentatively fits TRBD1 or TRBD2 (5 bases each). CDR3 length: 13 residues. Germline CDR1 reads SNHLY; CDR2 reads FYNNEI. With 4 bases removed from V and 6 bases from J, the gap between germline ends came to 9 bases. The CDR3 spells CASSVLGAGELFF. CDR3 sequence (DNA): TGTGCCAGCAGTGTTTTGGGGGCCGGGGAGCTGTTTTTT.

As for this clonotype: This sequence may be a read error, since a much larger clone differs from it by one base. The rearrangement uses TRBV5-1 and TRBJ2-1; 9 bases are shared with TRBD2. This CDR3 spans 15 amino acids. The ends lost 1 base at V and 6 bases at J; junction bases unmatched: 5. Germline CDR1 and CDR2: SGHRS and YFSETQ. CDR3 in DNA: TGCGCCAGCAGCTTGACCTTAGCGGGGGCCAATGAGCAGTTCTTC. Translated, it gives CASSLTLAGANEQFF.

At least ten counts were recorded for this clonotype. This chain links TRBV27 with TRBJ2-5; D is unresolved. V was cut by 2 bases and J by 4 bases, with 11 bases left in between. Germline V lookup: CDR1 MNHEY, CDR2 SMNVEV (reference sequence). CDR3 length equals 14 residues. CDR3 region: CASSLTLRAETQYF. The CDR3 DNA sequence: TGTGCCAGCAGTTTAACGTTAAGGGCAGAGACCCAGTACTTC.

This clonotype was counted between two and nine times. The chain carries TRBV20-1 and TRBJ1-5; perhaps TRBD1 as D (5 bases). Trimming shortened V by 5 bases and J by 7 bases, and 12 bases separated the two germline ends. The CDR3 has 12 residues. CDR1 is DFQATT, CDR2 SNEGSKA, per germline (reference sequence). The CDR3 nucleotides are TGCAGTGCTGTGACGGGGGTCCAGCCCCAGCATTTT. Translation gives CSAVTGVQPQHF.

With regard to this clonotype: Germline is not matched at one junction end, which may reflect a read error. The chain links TRBV7-2 to TRBJ2-3; D ambiguous. There are 16 residues in the CDR3. The germline gives CDR1 SGHTA, CDR2 FQGNSA. CDR3 coding DNA: TGTGCCAACAGCTCGGATGTGGTTAGCCGGGTCACTACGCAGTATTTT. Protein product: CANSSDVVSRVTTQYF. The variable domain in full, with the rest retrieved from reference TRBV7-2 and TRBJ2-3, is GAGVSQSPSNKVTEKGKDVELRCDPISGHTALYWYRQSLGQGLEFLIYFQGNSAPDKSGLPSDRFSAERTGGSVSTLTIQRTQQEDSAVYLCANSSDVVSRVTTQYFGPGTRLTVL.

This clonotype was recorded many times. The genes are TRBV18 and TRBJ2-7; D is unresolved. Germline values: CDR1 KGHSH, CDR2 LQKENI. V lost 2 bases and J lost 3, with 11 bases in between. There are 14 residues in the CDR3. The CDR3 sequence: CASSPSGQNYEQYF. CDR3 nucleotide sequence: TGTGCCAGCTCACCATCTGGTCAGAACTACGAGCAGTACTTC.

This clonotype came up many times. This chain uses TRBV6-1 with TRBJ2-4; no clear D gene. The germline V and J ends were trimmed by 5 bases and 5 bases, with 10 bases remaining between them. The germline gives CDR1 MNHNS, CDR2 SASEGT. The CDR3 runs to 13 residues. The CDR3 protein is CASSPSTENIQYF. CDR3 DNA sequence: TGTGCCAGCAGTCCTTCGACTGAAAACATTCAGTACTTC.

This clonotype was counted ten times or more. CDR3 amino acids: CASSLGQTTGELFF. DNA of the CDR3: TGCGCCAGCAGCTTGGGACAGACTACCGGGGAGCTGTTTTTT. The chain is built from TRBV5-1 and TRBJ2-2; D perhaps matches TRBD1 (5 bases). Germline CDR1 reads SGHRS; CDR2 reads YFSETQ. The ends were cut back, 0 bases at V and 5 bases at J, with 8 bases in the middle. This CDR3 has 14 residues.

This clonotype appeared many times. This rearrangement joins TRBV20-1 to TRBJ2-7, with 7 bases fitting TRBD1. After removal of 6 bases from V and 3 bases from J, the junction contained 11 bases not matched to a gene. The CDR3 is made up of 14 amino acids. Germline lookup yields CDR1 DFQATT and CDR2 SNEGSKA (reference sequence). The CDR3 sequence is CSAYPTGYGYEQYF. DNA for the CDR3: TGCAGTGCGTACCCGACAGGGTACGGCTACGAGCAGTACTTC.

This rearrangement joins TRBV7-6 to TRBJ2-7; 9 bases fit TRBD1. Looked up from germline, CDR1 is SGHVS and CDR2 is FNYEAQ. V lost 5 bases to trimming and J lost 4 bases; unmatched junction nucleotides: 6. The CDR3 runs 14 residues. The CDR3 loop reads CASSAKDRGYEQYF. As DNA, the CDR3 is TGTGCCAGCAGCGCCAAGGACAGGGGTTACGAGCAGTACTTC.

V usage is TRBV7-9 and J usage is TRBJ2-7, with 7 bases fitting TRBD2. CDR1 and CDR2 (germline): SEHNR, FQNEAQ (reference sequence). V trimming: 6 bases; J trimming: 4 bases; junction bases outside the gene matches: 9. The CDR3 is 14 residues long. The CDR3 sequence: CASSIGGGRYEQYF. The CDR3 nucleotides are TGTGCCAGCAGTATTGGGGGGGGACGGTACGAGCAGTACTTC. The full variable domain, completed using reference TRBV7-9 and TRBJ2-7, is DTGVSQNPRHKITKRGQNVTFRCDPISEHNRLYWYRQTLGQGPEFLTYFQNEAQLEKSRLLSDRFSAERPKGSFSTLEIQRTEQGDSAMYLCASSIGGGRYEQYFGPGTRLTVT.

This clonotype was detected many times. An end of the junction does not agree with germline; a read error may underlie this. The J gene is TRBJ2-7, the V gene TRBV7-9; D is possibly TRBD2 (5 bases). The CDR3 spans 11 residues. From germline, CDR1 is SEHNR and CDR2 FQNEAQ (reference sequence). In nucleotides, the CDR3 is TGTGCCAGCAGCTTAGGGTCGGGGAAGCACTTC. Protein product: CASSLGSGKHF.